The 30 T cell receptor beta chains below all came from one sample that was sequenced in a study of cytomegalovirus exposure and HLA in healthy donors. 60 Vbeta and 13 Jbeta primers were used in PCR. Data came from immunoSEQ multiplex PCR; TCRdb stores just in-frame clones and leaves some out. The table records around 150,000 clones, just over 75% of them present only once. Sequencing used PBMCs. The receptors shown here come from a woman aged 35 to 49 in good health and CMV-seronegative.

This clone was found once. The chain links TRBV18 to TRBJ2-7, with a possible D match to TRBD1 (8 bases). V gave up 1 base and J gave up 5 bases, with 12 bases separating them. CDR1 is KGHSH, CDR2 LQKENI, per germline. This CDR3 comprises 14 residues. This CDR3 reads CASSPQTGGDEQYF. The CDR3 region has the DNA TGTGCCAGCTCACCACAAACAGGGGGGGACGAGCAGTACTTC.

V usage is TRBV25-1 and J usage is TRBJ1-2; D possibly corresponds to TRBD1 (5 bases). CDR1 MGHDK and CDR2 SYGVNS come from the germline V gene. This CDR3 has 16 amino acids. The germline V and J ends were trimmed by 0 bases and 2 bases, with 13 bases remaining between them. This CDR3 reads CASSEYNTGENYGYTF. DNA of the CDR3: TGTGCCAGCAGTGAATATAACACGGGGGAGAACTATGGCTACACCTTC.

DNA for the CDR3: TGTGCCAGCAGTGCTACTACCAGCTCCTACGAGCAGTACTTC. Translated: CASSATTSSYEQYF. The V call is TRBV2, the J call TRBJ2-7; the D is unclear. Germline CDR1 SNHLY, CDR2 FYNNEI. The CDR3 runs 14 residues. The V gene lost 4 bases and the J gene lost 0 bases, with 10 bases spanning the gap. Complete variable domain (other parts from reference TRBV2 and TRBJ2-7): EPEVTQTPSHQVTQMGQEVILRCVPISNHLYFYWYRQILGQKVEFLVSFYNNEISEKSEIFDDQFSVERPDGSNFTLKIRSTKLEDSAMYFCASSATTSSYEQYFGPGTRLTVT.

The chain employs TRBV7-8 and TRBJ1-3, with D hard to call. Looked up from germline, CDR1 is SGHVS and CDR2 is FQNEAQ. The V end was cut by 3 bases, the J end by 0 bases, with 12 bases between. This CDR3 is built from 16 residues. The CDR3 loop is CASSFLTASSGNTIYF. The CDR3 DNA reads as TGTGCCAGCAGCTTTCTTACAGCAAGCTCTGGAAACACCATATATTTT.

The rearrangement joins TRBV6-1 to TRBJ2-7; TRBD1 might be the D (6 bases). Germline lookup yields CDR1 MNHNS and CDR2 SASEGT. There are 15 residues in the CDR3. The V gene lost 2 bases and the J gene lost 2 bases, with 13 bases spanning the gap. The DNA of the CDR3 is TGTGCCAGCAGTGAAATGCCAGGGGAAACCTACGAGCAGTACTTC. It yields the protein CASSEMPGETYEQYF.

The gene calls are TRBV18 and TRBJ1-1; a weak D match, TRBD1 (5 bases). Trimming cost V 3 bases and J 1 base, with 9 bases left between them. Germline CDR1 is KGHSH and CDR2 is LQKENI. The CDR3 has 14 amino acids. The CDR3 sequence is CASSPSDRNTEAFF. The CDR3 coding sequence is TGTGCCAGCTCACCCTCTGACAGGAACACTGAAGCTTTCTTT.

V usage is TRBV6-6 and J usage is TRBJ2-5, with D possibly being TRBD1 (5 bases). V was cut by 2 bases and J by 2 bases, with 9 bases left in between. Germline CDR1 reads MNHNY; CDR2 reads SVGAGI (reference sequence). This CDR3 is 14 amino acids long. DNA of the CDR3: TGTGCCAGCAGTTACCTGACAGCTCAAGAGACCCAGTACTTC. This translates into CASSYLTAQETQYF.

With respect to this clone: A junction end diverges from the germline sequence, so it may reflect a read error. The CDR3 DNA follows: TGTGCTAGCAGCTTAGGCGGGAGTAGCACCGGGGAGCTGTTTTTT. It specifies CASSLGGSSTGELFF. This chain uses TRBV7-7 with TRBJ2-2; 7 nucleotides agree with TRBD2. The germline gives CDR1 SSHAT, CDR2 FNYEAQ (reference sequence). The CDR3 loop spans 15 amino acids. Full variable domain (rest looked up from reference TRBV7-7 and TRBJ2-2): GAGVSQSPRYKVTKRGQDVTLRCDPISSHATLYWYQQALGQGPEFLTYFNYEAQPDKSGLPSDRFSAERPEGSISTLTIQRTEQRDSAMYRCASSLGGSSTGELFFGEGSRLTVL.

CDR3 loop: CATAGQLNTEAFF. The DNA of the CDR3 is TGTGCCACTGCGGGACAGCTGAACACTGAAGCTTTCTTT. This chain connects TRBV19 to TRBJ1-1; the match to TRBD1 covers 7 bases. CDR1 and CDR2 from the germline V gene are LNHDA and SQIVND (reference sequence). Trimming at V came to 10 bases and at J to 0 bases, leaving 5 bases not matched to a gene. The CDR3 spans 13 residues.

This clone has just one count. This chain uses TRBV30 with TRBJ1-5; TRBD1 is a possible D gene (6 bases). The germline CDR1 and CDR2 sequences are GTSNPN and SVGIG (reference sequence). The CDR3 extends over 16 amino acids. V was shortened by 5 bases and J by 4 bases, with 21 bases between the two germline ends. This CDR3 reads CAWGRSGVRGNQPQHF. CDR3 DNA sequence: TGTGCCTGGGGCCGTTCAGGGGTGAGGGGGAATCAGCCCCAGCATTTT.

The chain has TRBV5-4 and TRBJ1-2; maybe TRBD1 (5 bases). V dropped 4 bases and J dropped 4 bases, with 14 bases sitting between them. Germline lookup yields CDR1 SGHNT and CDR2 YYREEE (reference sequence). CDR3 length equals 14 residues. CDR3: CASSLPTDPYGYTF. The CDR3, as DNA: TGTGCCAGCAGCCTACCGACAGACCCCTATGGCTACACCTTC.

The rearrangement joins TRBV5-1 to TRBJ2-1; 9 bases are a match to TRBD2. Germline-derived CDR1 and CDR2 are SGHRS and YFSETQ. The CDR3 sequence is 16 residues long. V dropped 4 bases and J dropped 10; count of bases not matched to a gene: 15. The CDR3, as DNA: TGCGCCAGCAGCCGCCGGGTCGCGGGAGGGATACGGGAGCAGTTCTTC. Translating it yields CASSRRVAGGIREQFF.

The V and J genes are TRBV7-3 and TRBJ2-3, with 12 positions matching TRBD2. Trimming took 5 bases from V and 5 from J; bases not matched to a gene: 5. The V gene's germline CDR1 is SGHTA and CDR2 FQGTGA. The CDR3 has 15 residues. The CDR3, as DNA: TGTGCCAGCAGCCCGCTAGCGGGAGGGGGAGATACGCAGTATTTT. This gives the protein CASSPLAGGGDTQYF.

On this clone: An end of the junction differs from the germline gene, which may be a read error. The chain couples TRBV5-1 to TRBJ2-7, with TRBD1 matching 7 bases. CDR3 size: 12 residues. Looked up from germline, CDR1 is SGHRS and CDR2 is YFSETQ. The DNA of the CDR3 is TGCGCCAGCAGCTTCACAGGGGATGGATTAGACTTC. This codes for CASSFTGDGLDF.

There are a few counts of this clone. The gene calls are TRBV9 and TRBJ1-4; a possible D gene is TRBD1 (5 bases). Germline V lookup: CDR1 SGDLS, CDR2 YYNGEE. This CDR3 has 17 residues. V shed 6 bases and J shed 6 bases, with 24 bases lying between them. The CDR3 protein is CASTPGPRTAGDEKLFF. The CDR3 coding sequence is TGTGCCAGCACCCCAGGTCCCCGTACAGCGGGGGATGAAAAACTGTTTTTT.

This chain joins TRBV19 and TRBJ2-5; D unclear. Deletions cut 6 bases from V and 7 bases from J, with 12 bases between. Germline V gives CDR1 LNHDA, CDR2 SQIVND (reference sequence). This CDR3 has 12 residues. DNA of the CDR3: TGTGCCAGTAGCTTCCTTACTGGGACCCAGTACTTC. This translates into CASSFLTGTQYF.

This clone was seen just once. This chain connects TRBV18 to TRBJ2-3, with 14 bases identical to TRBD2. CDR1 is KGHSH, CDR2 LQKENI, per germline. The CDR3 is 18 amino acids. V lost 0 bases to trimming and J lost 2 bases; unmatched junction nucleotides: 4. The CDR3 region is CASSPPGLAGGLTDTQYF. CDR3 nucleotide sequence: TGTGCCAGCTCACCACCAGGACTAGCGGGAGGACTCACAGATACGCAGTATTTT.

The CDR3 bases are TGTGCCAGCAGTCTAGGACACCTTAATGAAAAACTGTTTTTT. Translating gives CASSLGHLNEKLFF. The rearrangement uses TRBV5-8 and TRBJ1-4; D may be TRBD1 (5 bases). The ends were cut back, 5 bases at V and 4 bases at J, with 12 bases in the middle. Germline CDR1 and CDR2: SGHTS and YDEGEE. The CDR3 has 14 amino acids.

CDR3 loop: CASRTGTVNTEAFF. The CDR3 region has the DNA TGTGCCAGCAGAACCGGGACAGTGAACACTGAAGCTTTCTTT. The rearrangement joins TRBV6-5 to TRBJ1-1; TRBD1 aligns across 7 bases. Germline V gives CDR1 MNHEY, CDR2 SVGAGI. The CDR3 totals 14 residues. V lost 6 bases, J lost 0 bases, and 4 bases stayed unmatched.

V usage is TRBV29-1 and J usage is TRBJ2-5; 8 bases map to TRBD1. Germline lookup yields CDR1 SQVTM and CDR2 ANQGSEA. The CDR3 has 14 residues. The trim removed 5 bases at V and 5 bases at J, leaving 10 bases unmatched. The CDR3 coding sequence is TGCAGCGTTCCCCGACAGGGGTGGGAGGAGACCCAGTACTTC. Translated, it gives CSVPRQGWEETQYF.

The genes are TRBV30 and TRBJ1-3; 9 bases are shared with TRBD1. Germline trimming cut 3 bases from V and 6 bases from J; bases unmatched to any gene: 6. This CDR3 spans 14 amino acids. CDR1 GTSNPN and CDR2 SVGIG come from the germline V gene (reference sequence). DNA for the CDR3: TGTGCCTGGAGGACAGGGGGAACGGAAAACACCATATATTTT. Encoded protein: CAWRTGGTENTIYF.

J is TRBJ1-6 and V is TRBV6-1; D is unclear. The CDR3 is made up of 15 amino acids. V lost 7 bases, J lost 0 bases, and 10 bases lay in between. Germline-derived CDR1 and CDR2 are MNHNS and SASEGT. CDR3 bases: TGTGCCAGCATCCCTCCGGGCTCCTATAATTCACCCCTCCACTTT. It is translated as CASIPPGSYNSPLHF.

J is TRBJ1-4 and V is TRBV15; no definite D call. Germline loops: CDR1 LNHNV, CDR2 YYDKDF (reference sequence). V shed 3 bases and J shed 4 bases, with 6 bases lying between them. This CDR3 has 13 amino acids. The DNA of the CDR3 is TGTGCCACCAGCAGTCGGTATAATGAAAAACTGTTTTTT. Protein product: CATSSRYNEKLFF.

V usage is TRBV4-2 and J usage is TRBJ1-4, with TRBD1 matching 10 bases. Germline loops: CDR1 LGHNA, CDR2 YNFKEQ. Trimming removed 0 bases from V and 6 bases from J; junction bases left unmatched: 4. The CDR3 has 16 amino acids. For the CDR3, the DNA is TGTGCCAGCAGCCAAGATCCGGGACAGGGGTATGAAAAACTGTTTTTT. Its protein is CASSQDPGQGYEKLFF.

The chain links TRBV9 to TRBJ2-5; D is possibly TRBD1 (5 bases). The V gene's germline CDR1 is SGDLS and CDR2 YYNGEE. V lost 0 bases, J lost 1 base, and 10 bases lay in between. CDR3 length: 15 amino acids. The CDR3 is CASSVVGQLQETQYF. DNA for the CDR3: TGTGCCAGCAGCGTAGTGGGGCAGCTCCAAGAGACCCAGTACTTC.

This clone occurred a few times. This chain uses TRBV2 with TRBJ2-7; a possible D gene is TRBD1 (5 bases). The germline CDR1 and CDR2 sequences are SNHLY and FYNNEI. The CDR3 has 17 amino acids. V lost 0 bases to trimming and J lost 2 bases, with 17 bases between them. The CDR3 DNA is TGTGCCAGCAGTGAAGCCGCCTCCCTTAGGGGAACCTACGAGCAGTACTTC. Translated: CASSEAASLRGTYEQYF. Using reference TRBV2 and TRBJ2-7 for the parts outside the CDR3, the full variable domain is EPEVTQTPSHQVTQMGQEVILRCVPISNHLYFYWYRQILGQKVEFLVSFYNNEISEKSEIFDDQFSVERPDGSNFTLKIRSTKLEDSAMYFCASSEAASLRGTYEQYFGPGTRLTVT.

This clone was seen more than once but under ten times. J is TRBJ1-1 and V is TRBV6-5; unclear D gene. The CDR3 has 13 residues. Germline CDR1 is MNHEY and CDR2 is SVGAGI. The V end was cut by 5 bases, the J end by 1 base, with 8 bases between. The CDR3 region has the DNA TGTGCCAGCAGTCGCGATACGAACACTGAAGCTTTCTTT. Translation gives CASSRDTNTEAFF.

This sequence joins TRBV11-3 and TRBJ1-1, with D unresolved. The CDR3 loop spans 14 amino acids. CDR1 is SGHNT and CDR2 is YENEEA in the germline V gene. Trimming took off 2 bases at V and 4 bases at J, with 11 bases between the two ends. This CDR3 reads CASSLPVEGTEAFF. CDR3 bases: TGTGCCAGCAGCTTACCGGTGGAGGGCACTGAAGCTTTCTTT.

The genes are TRBV30 and TRBJ1-5; TRBD1 matches at 8 bases. The CDR3 sequence is 16 residues long. The V gene end was trimmed by 1 base and the J gene end by 0 bases; junction bases not matched to a gene: 5. Looked up from germline, CDR1 is GTSNPN and CDR2 is SVGIG (reference sequence). The CDR3 DNA reads TGTGCCTGGAGTGACAGGGGGATAGATAGCAATCAGCCCCAGCATTTT. Encoded protein: CAWSDRGIDSNQPQHF.

The V and J genes are TRBV4-2 and TRBJ2-5; D uncertain. Germline loops: CDR1 LGHNA, CDR2 YNFKEQ. The V and J ends lost 1 base and 3 bases respectively, with 6 bases between them. The CDR3 sequence is 13 residues long. Here the CDR3 reads CASSQVREETQYF. DNA for the CDR3: TGTGCCAGCAGCCAAGTCCGGGAAGAGACCCAGTACTTC.